This T cell receptor beta chain came from a study of tumor-infiltrating lymphocytes in localized non-small cell lung cancer. The overall study: Several tumor histologies, both smoking statuses, and some post-neoadjuvant chemotherapy samples were included. Study-wide findings and caveats: No T-cell fraction difference was seen between IM1 and IM2 tumors. TCRbeta sequencing showed higher T cell infiltration in tumors than uninvolved lung.

In its sample, this clone is medium-sized (0.01 to 0.1%). Its antigen is as yet unknown. Data came from immunoSEQ multiplex PCR; TCRdb stores just in-frame clones and leaves some out. The sample lists some 15,000 clones, over 75% occurring once. Trimming took 6 bases from V and 5 from J; bases not matched to a gene: 11. The CDR3 runs to 15 residues. CDR1 and CDR2 (germline): ENHRY, SYGVKD. The clonotype was recovered from a human donor with non-small cell lung cancer. Sequencing was performed on uninvolved lung tissue not adjacent to the tumor. This chain joins TRBV10-3 and TRBJ1-2, with 8 bases aligning to TRBD1. CDR3 coding DNA: TGTGCCATCAGACCGTCACAGGGGGTTGGATATGGCTACACCTTC. Translation: CAIRPSQGVGYGYTF.